This section outlines one TCR beta chain sequence together with its context. These data are taken from a study of blood T cell repertoires in COVID-19. Turning to the study itself: Acute and convalescent COVID-19 specimens originated in the United States, Italy and Spain. The analysed material was cDNA or gDNA that came from T cells, B-cell-depleted T cells, or PBMCs.

V lost 5 bases to trimming and J lost 3 bases; unmatched junction nucleotides: 8. Germline CDR1 KGHSH, CDR2 LQKENI. The length of the CDR3 is 15 residues. Per the original methods: Researchers report that nucleated cell counts were estimated from reference gene primer amplification. The repertoire was sequenced with immunoSEQ multiplex PCR; TCRdb's copy has only in-frame clones and lacks some. V, J and clone size reflect that table, while D and trimming were determined from the DNA. This sample has 65,000 to 95,000 clones, with around four fifths found just once. The material sequenced was peripheral blood. The source of this sequence is a man at least 80 years old with active or convalescent COVID-19. This chain joins TRBV18 and TRBJ2-3; 7 bases map to TRBD1. The CDR3: CASSTTYRGTDTQYF. The CDR3 bases are TGTGCCAGCTCAACCACGTACAGGGGTACAGATACGCAGTATTTT.